The source of this TCR beta chain is a study of T cells after yellow fever vaccination (dated by TCRdb to the late 2010s). Regarding the research as a whole: The SMART-Seq v4 Ultra Low Input RNA kit was used to prepare libraries from fractions with low cell numbers. Two healthy male donors, one aged 18 to 30 and one aged 30 to 39 years, were included in the cohort. To follow T-cell clones before and after both primary and booster YFV17D yellow fever vaccination, bulk TCR alpha and beta repertoires underwent longitudinal sequencing. Bulk PBMC replicates and cell subsets were isolated from blood drawn at multiple timepoints before and after both primary and secondary immunization.

These reads were obtained on an Illumina NovaSeq 6000. TCR cDNA was synthesized by 5'RACE template switching, through which a universal primer site and unique molecular identifiers were introduced. cDNA synthesis was primed from both the TCR alpha and TCR beta constant segments. Libraries were amplified in two PCR steps, with sample barcodes and sequencing adapters added in the second step. Sequencing of libraries was done on Illumina HiSeq 2500 (2x100 bp) or NovaSeq (2x150 bp). On the authors' methods: MIGEC was used to demultiplex reads and collapse the reads into UMI consensus sequences, and MiXCR was used for V(D)J alignment. Clonotypes responding to the vaccine were identified with edgeR on replicate PBMC samples, with the criteria of FDR below 0.01 and a log2 fold change above 5 up to day 15. Each bulk clonotype received a CD4 or CD8 identity based on whether the sequenced CD4 or CD8 repertoire contained that clonotype at higher abundance. The public reads were reprocessed in TCRdb via fastp at Q25 and MiXCR, keeping in-frame beta chains. Merged by CDR3 protein, the rows form single entries marked with the most common genes and DNA. V and J calls and clone size were set by TCRdb, not the authors. The sample contains some 290,000 distinct CDR3 sequences, about 10% of them found a single time. 3% to 3.5% of the sample is held by the ten biggest clonotypes.

According to the germline V gene, CDR1 reads SNHLY and CDR2 reads FYNNEI. The junction shows trimming of 8 bases on V and 0 bases on J, plus 7 bases between the germline ends. The CDR3 has 12 amino acids, counting the end cysteine and phenylalanine. The retained sequence is limited to the CDR3, 36 bases, with the frame set at the first base. Overall results and qualifications from the work: FACS-sorted repertoires could contain abundant contaminating clonotypes from the bulk population, so computational filtering was required. Because the study included only a couple of donors, the extent to which the findings can be generalized is limited. The secondary T-cell response was found to be weaker but faster than the primary response, with a peak reached on day 5 rather than on day 15. A small fraction of clonotypes showed up in both the CD4 and CD8 compartments, probably as a result of convergent recombination. Most clones expanded after primary vaccination (almost 97% of CD4 and over 80% of CD8) were re-detected after the booster, suggesting that broad memory maintenance occurred.

This clonotype was observed a few times. No cognate antigen has been identified for it. Base qualities are not provided; no much larger clone lies one nucleotide away. The sample's treatment or condition label, decoded: live attenuated yellow fever vaccine strain. PBMCs were isolated from peripheral blood using a standard Ficoll-Paque protocol. Dynabeads CD4 and CD8 positive selection kits were used to isolate CD4 and CD8 T-cell fractions. TriZol was used to extract RNA from bulk PBMCs, from CD4 and CD8 fractions, and from dextramer-positive and dextramer-negative fractions. Sequencing used CD4+ T cells sorted from PBMCs, obtained 45 days after the yellow fever booster vaccination. This clonotype originated in a man aged 18 to 35 who received the YFV17D yellow fever vaccine. Recombination linked TRBV2 to TRBJ1-2, with an unclear D gene assignment. The CDR3 region has the sequence CASSEANYGYTF. Here is the DNA: TGTGCCAGCTCTGAAGCTAACTATGGCTACACCTTC.